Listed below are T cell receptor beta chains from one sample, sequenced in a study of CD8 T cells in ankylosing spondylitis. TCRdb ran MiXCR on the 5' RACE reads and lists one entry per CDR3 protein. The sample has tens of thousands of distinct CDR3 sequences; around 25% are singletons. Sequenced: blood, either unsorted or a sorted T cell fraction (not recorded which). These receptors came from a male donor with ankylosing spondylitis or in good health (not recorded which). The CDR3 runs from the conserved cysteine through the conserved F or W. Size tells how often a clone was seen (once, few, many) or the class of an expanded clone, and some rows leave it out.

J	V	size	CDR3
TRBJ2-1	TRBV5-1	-	CASSLRTNNEQFF
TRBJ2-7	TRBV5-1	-	CASSWGSLTYEQYF
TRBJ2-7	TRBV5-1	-	CASSYIQGLKDEQYF
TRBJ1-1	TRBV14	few	CASSQVASRTTAFF
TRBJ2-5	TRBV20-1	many	CSARTRLAGDAETQYF
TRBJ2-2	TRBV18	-	CASSPDSGNTGELFF
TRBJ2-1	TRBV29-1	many	CSVGTGGKINEQFF
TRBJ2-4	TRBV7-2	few	CASSLRVLQNIQYF
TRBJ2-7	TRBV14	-	CASSQGPGSSYEQYF
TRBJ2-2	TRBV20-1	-	CSAPRGGAGELFF
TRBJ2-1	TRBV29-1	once	CSALTSGSATEQFF
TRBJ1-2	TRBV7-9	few	CASSLSFGTGGYTF
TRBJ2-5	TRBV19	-	CASSIGQRETQYF
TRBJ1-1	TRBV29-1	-	CSVEVGNKAFF
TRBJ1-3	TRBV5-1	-	CASSLDGHPSAGNTIYF
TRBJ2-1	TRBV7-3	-	CASSSLGREPNEQFF
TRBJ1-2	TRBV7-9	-	CASSMGLYGYTF
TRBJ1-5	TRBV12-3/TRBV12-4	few	CASRSPGQGPFVHF
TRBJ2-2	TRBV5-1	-	CASSPSISTLAGELFF
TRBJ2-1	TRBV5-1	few	CASSLVQGFINNEQFF
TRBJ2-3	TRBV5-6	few	CASSWALSRITSTDTQYF
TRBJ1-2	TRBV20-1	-	CSAQTPPYSRYGYTF
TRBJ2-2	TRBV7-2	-	CASSWTAAGELFF
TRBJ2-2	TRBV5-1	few	CASGEGGNPTGELFF
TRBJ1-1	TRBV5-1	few	CASSSGTPTEAFF
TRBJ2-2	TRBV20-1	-	CSARGDHTGELFF
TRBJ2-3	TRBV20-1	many	CSATAALAGHTDTQYF
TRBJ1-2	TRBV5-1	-	CASSSYTGSYGYTF
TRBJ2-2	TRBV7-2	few	CASSLDPGRGTGELFF
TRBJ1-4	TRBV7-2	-	CASSLGGQGLEKLFF
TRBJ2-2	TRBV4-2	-	CASSQDWREITGELFF
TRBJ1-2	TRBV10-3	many	CAISVVTAYGYTF
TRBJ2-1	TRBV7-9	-	CASSFPGGHEQFF
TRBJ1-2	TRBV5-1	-	CASSLADGDYGYTF
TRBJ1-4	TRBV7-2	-	CASSLPGGEKLFF
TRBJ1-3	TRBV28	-	CASRPQGARNTIYF
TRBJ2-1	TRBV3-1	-	CASSQVRVGDNEQFF
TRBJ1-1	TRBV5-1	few	CASSFDRLNTEAFF
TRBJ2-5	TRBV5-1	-	CASSFEGTGGSEETQYF
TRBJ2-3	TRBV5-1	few	CASSLYYGDTQYF
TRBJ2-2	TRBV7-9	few	CASSLRAANTGELFF
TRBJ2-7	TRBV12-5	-	CASGLRSYEQYF
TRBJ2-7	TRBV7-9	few	CASSSNLGPGSSYEQYF
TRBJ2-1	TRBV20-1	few	CSALVARHEQFF
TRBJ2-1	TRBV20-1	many	CSARRRLAVYNEQFF
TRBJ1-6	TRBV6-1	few	CASTAGQDNSPLHF
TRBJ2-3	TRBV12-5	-	CASGLVGRVPSGRLPGTDTQYF
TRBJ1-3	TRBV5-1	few	CASSLRTGSGNTIYF
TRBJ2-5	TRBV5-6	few	CASSLPGDSGGVYF
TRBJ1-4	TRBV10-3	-	CAISEPTGGEKLFF
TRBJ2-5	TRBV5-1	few	CASSLRETTVSLETQYF
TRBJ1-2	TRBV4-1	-	CASSQVPKNYGYTF